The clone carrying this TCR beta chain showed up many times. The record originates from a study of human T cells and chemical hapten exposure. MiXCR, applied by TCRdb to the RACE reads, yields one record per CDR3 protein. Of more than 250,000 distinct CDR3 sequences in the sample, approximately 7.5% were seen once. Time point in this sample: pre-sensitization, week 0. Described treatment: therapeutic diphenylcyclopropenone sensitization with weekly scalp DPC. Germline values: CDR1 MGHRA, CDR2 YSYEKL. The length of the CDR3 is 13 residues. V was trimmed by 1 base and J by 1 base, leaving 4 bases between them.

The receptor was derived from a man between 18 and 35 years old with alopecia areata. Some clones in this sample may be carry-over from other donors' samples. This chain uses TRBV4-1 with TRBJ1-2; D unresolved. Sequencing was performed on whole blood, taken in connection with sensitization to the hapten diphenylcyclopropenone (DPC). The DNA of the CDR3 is TGCGCCAGCAGCCAAGGACTTAACTATGGCTACACCTTC. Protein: CASSQGLNYGYTF.